The following is a T cell receptor (beta chain) sequence with its context. The data stem from a study of blood T cell repertoires in COVID-19. The CDR3 runs 15 residues. Germline trimming cut 0 bases from V and 7 bases from J; bases unmatched to any gene: 3. Germline loops: CDR1 SGHTA, CDR2 FQGTGA. Profiling relied on immunoSEQ multiplex PCR, and the TCRdb table lists in-frame clones only, not all of them. This sample has 35,000 to 40,000 clones, with 75% to 90% found just once. This TCR was recovered from a man in his 70s with acute or convalescent COVID-19. The sequenced sample consisted of peripheral blood. The chain combines TRBV7-3 with TRBJ2-1; 10 bases line up with TRBD2. CDR3 coding DNA: TGTGCCAGCAGCTTAACCAGCGGGGGGGAGAATGAGCAGTTCTTC. Protein sequence: CASSLTSGGENEQFF.